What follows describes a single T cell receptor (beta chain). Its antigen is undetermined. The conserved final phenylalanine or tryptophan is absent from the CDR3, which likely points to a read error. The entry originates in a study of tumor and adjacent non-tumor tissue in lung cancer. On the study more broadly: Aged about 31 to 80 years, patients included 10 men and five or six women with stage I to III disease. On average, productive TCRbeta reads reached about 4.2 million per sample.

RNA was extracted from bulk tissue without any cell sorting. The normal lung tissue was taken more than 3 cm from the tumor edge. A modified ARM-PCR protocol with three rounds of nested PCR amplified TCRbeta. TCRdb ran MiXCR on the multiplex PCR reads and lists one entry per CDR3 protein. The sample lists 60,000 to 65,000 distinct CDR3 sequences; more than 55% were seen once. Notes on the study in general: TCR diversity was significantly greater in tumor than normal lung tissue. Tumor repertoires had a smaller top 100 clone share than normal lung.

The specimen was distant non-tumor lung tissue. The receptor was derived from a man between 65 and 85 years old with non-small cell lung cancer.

CDR3 region: CASSLSGAYNEQFY. The CDR3 DNA sequence: TGTGCCAGCAGTCTGTCTGGTGCCTACAATGAGCAGTTCTAC. The rearrangement links TRBV5-5 to TRBJ2-1; D is unresolved. Germline V gene sequence: CDR1 SGHKS, CDR2 YYEKEE (reference sequence). This CDR3 has 14 residues. The V end was cut by 5 bases, the J end by 2 bases, with 11 bases between.